This T cell receptor (beta chain) was captured in a study of T cell responses to AZD1222 COVID-19 vaccine. Study results and caveats: Clonal diversity may have been underestimated, and the donors were mostly white British, with more females than males. Among vaccine-associated CD4 TCRs, coverage spanned spike, with dominance at 160-218 and 743-854. The study identified only five to seven AZD1222 recipients as seropositive at baseline.

Clones were sequenced by immunoSEQ multiplex PCR, and TCRdb holds only the in-frame ones, with some missing. The sample comprises under 150,000 clones, around 90% of which are singletons, and about 3% rests with the top ten. CDR1 SGDLS and CDR2 YYNGEE come from the germline V gene. V gave up 1 base and J gave up 1 base, with 20 bases separating them. CDR3 length: 18 amino acids. A note on this clone: No antigen is known for it.

The sample here was peripheral blood, taken on day 0 of AZD1222 vaccination. The V gene is TRBV9, the J gene TRBJ1-1; D not resolved. The sequence was collected from an adult in good health. The CDR3 DNA follows: TGTGCCAGCAGCGTACAAGGCCTCAGCCCCTCTAAGAACACTGAAGCTTTCTTT. Its protein product is CASSVQGLSPSKNTEAFF. The full variable domain, rest sourced from reference TRBV9 and TRBJ1-1, is DSGVTQTPKHLITATGQRVTLRCSPRSGDLSVYWYQQSLDQGLQFLIQYYNGEERAKGNILERFSAQQFPDLHSELNLSSLELGDSALYFCASSVQGLSPSKNTEAFFGQGTRLTVV.